What follows are 13 T cell receptor beta chains derived from one specimen sequenced in a study of T cells in Graves' hyperthyroidism and ophthalmopathy. Amplification targeted TCR beta CDR3 regions from RNA transcripts. Using the HTBI primer set, a first-round RT-PCR was run on the TCR CDR3. TCRdb re-called the multiplex PCR reads with MiXCR, one entry per CDR3 protein. The sample consists of around 690,000 distinct CDR3 sequences, around 21% of them appearing once. Sequenced input: blood. The source is a man younger than 45 with Graves' ophthalmopathy.

This chain connects TRBV9 to TRBJ1-1; a weak D match, TRBD1 (5 bases). CDR1 and CDR2 (germline): SGDLS, YYNGEE. Between the trimmed V and J ends, which lost 0 bases and 1 base, there was a span of 7 bases. The CDR3 length is 14 residues. The DNA for the CDR3 is TGTGCCAGCAGCGTAGTTGGACAGAACACTGAAGCTTTCTTT. As protein: CASSVVGQNTEAFF.

This clonotype was counted a few times. The gene calls are TRBV11-2 and TRBJ1-2; no clear D gene. Trimming removed 4 bases from V and 4 bases from J, with 10 bases in between. Germline V gene sequence: CDR1 SGHAT, CDR2 FQNNGV. This CDR3 comprises 13 residues. CDR3 protein: CASSSAAGYGYTF. In DNA, the CDR3 is TGTGCCAGCAGCTCGGCGGCCGGCTATGGCTACACCTTC.

The chain recombines TRBV7-2 with TRBJ2-5; 7 bases match TRBD2. Trimming at V came to 1 base and at J to 3 bases, leaving 14 bases not matched to a gene. Germline loops: CDR1 SGHTA, CDR2 FQGNSA. CDR3 length equals 18 residues. Here the CDR3 reads CASSLGYLRGITKETQYF. CDR3 coding DNA: TGTGCCAGCAGCTTAGGGTATTTGCGGGGGATAACAAAAGAGACCCAGTACTTC.

The V gene is TRBV6-1, the J gene TRBJ1-2, with TRBD1 matching over 11 bases. Trimming at V came to 7 bases and at J to 5 bases, leaving 15 bases not matched to a gene. The CDR3 runs 17 residues. Germline-derived CDR1 and CDR2 are MNHNS and SASEGT. The CDR3: CASKTTGTGGHGYGYTF. The CDR3 coding sequence is TGTGCCAGCAAAACGACCGGGACAGGGGGACATGGTTATGGCTACACCTTC.

This clonotype was detected only a few times. The chain links TRBV3-1 to TRBJ2-7, with D perhaps TRBD2 (6 bases). V was cut by 5 bases and J by 1 base, with 24 bases left in between. Germline V gene data show CDR1 as LGHDT and CDR2 as YNNKEL (reference sequence). CDR3 size: 18 residues. The CDR3 DNA sequence: TGTGCCAGCAGCGGTATCGGCCTCTTGGGGGACTTTTCCTACGAGCAGTACTTC. This sequence encodes CASSGIGLLGDFSYEQYF.

V is TRBV2 and J is TRBJ2-2, with D unresolved. The CDR3 length is 12 residues. V was cut by 8 bases and J by 5 bases, with 9 bases left in between. CDR1 and CDR2 (germline): SNHLY, FYNNEI. CDR3 residues: CASGPGTGELFF. CDR3 nucleotides: TGTGCCAGCGGTCCGGGTACCGGGGAGCTGTTTTTT.

The sample holds a few counts of this clonotype. V gene TRBV20-1 combines with J gene TRBJ1-5; 9 bases match TRBD1. The V gene's germline CDR1 is DFQATT and CDR2 SNEGSKA (reference sequence). The J segment lost 6 bases and the V segment lost 1 base, leaving 10 bases of the junction unmatched. The CDR3 covers 16 residues. This CDR3 reads CSARGPGQGFRQPQHF. CDR3 in DNA: TGCAGTGCTAGAGGGCCGGGACAGGGTTTTCGTCAGCCCCAGCATTTT.

This clonotype has at least ten counts. This rearrangement joins TRBV11-2 to TRBJ2-5, with D tentatively TRBD2 (6 bases). V gave up 0 bases and J gave up 5 bases, with 10 bases separating them. CDR1 SGHAT and CDR2 FQNNGV come from the germline V gene. The CDR3 length is 14 residues. The CDR3 DNA is TGTGCCAGCAGCTTAGAGCGGGGACGGGAGACCCAGTACTTC. Residues: CASSLERGRETQYF.

This clonotype was seen only a few times. The rearrangement joins TRBV2 to TRBJ2-5; D remains ambiguous. Per the germline V gene, CDR1 is SNHLY and CDR2 is FYNNEI. This CDR3 region has 13 residues. The V gene lost 6 bases and the J gene lost 7 bases, with 15 bases spanning the gap. In nucleotides, the CDR3 is TGTGCCAGCAGGACGATTGGGGTGGGGACCCAGTACTTC. Encoded protein: CASRTIGVGTQYF.

The table lists this clonotype with many counts. This chain uses TRBV28 with TRBJ2-7, with TRBD2 identical over 7 bases. The ends lost 5 bases at V and 2 bases at J; junction bases unmatched: 12. This CDR3 spans 16 amino acids. CDR1 is MDHEN, CDR2 SYDVKM, per germline. The CDR3 reads CASSPGGPAGTYEQYF. The CDR3 DNA is TGTGCCAGCAGTCCAGGCGGGCCAGCGGGGACCTACGAGCAGTACTTC. Based on the CDR3 plus reference TRBV28 and TRBJ2-7, the full variable domain is DVKVTQSSRYLVKRTGEKVFLECVQDMDHENMFWYRQDPGLGLRLIYFSYDVKMKEKGDIPEGYSVSREKKERFSLILESASTNQTSMYLCASSPGGPAGTYEQYFGPGTRLTVT.

The chain employs TRBV6-2 or TRBV6-3 and TRBJ1-5; no clear D. The CDR3 runs 15 residues. V was shortened by 0 bases and J by 3 bases, with 9 bases between the two germline ends. Germline V CDR1 and CDR2: MNHEY, SVGEGT. CDR3 residues: CASSYSSGNNQPQHF. The CDR3 coding sequence is TGTGCCAGCAGTTACTCGTCAGGTAACAATCAGCCCCAGCATTTT.

This clonotype has ten or more counts. The V call is TRBV11-2, the J call TRBJ2-5, with TRBD2 matching over 11 bases. Germline trimming cut 8 bases from V and 1 base from J; bases unmatched to any gene: 3. The germline V gene encodes CDR1 SGHAT and CDR2 FQNNGV. The CDR3 is made up of 14 amino acids. The CDR3 coding sequence is TGTGCCAGCCGACTAGCGGGACCCCAAGAGACCCAGTACTTC. Its protein product is CASRLAGPQETQYF.

Concerning this clonotype: This clone may be a read error of a much larger clone one base away. The chain recombines TRBV28 with TRBJ1-2; 7 bases agree with TRBD1. Germline loops: CDR1 MDHEN, CDR2 SYDVKM. There are 15 residues in the CDR3. In DNA form, the CDR3 reads TGTGCCAGCACATCCCCGACCGGGACAGTCTATGGCTGCACCTTC. Translation: CASTSPTGTVYGCTF.